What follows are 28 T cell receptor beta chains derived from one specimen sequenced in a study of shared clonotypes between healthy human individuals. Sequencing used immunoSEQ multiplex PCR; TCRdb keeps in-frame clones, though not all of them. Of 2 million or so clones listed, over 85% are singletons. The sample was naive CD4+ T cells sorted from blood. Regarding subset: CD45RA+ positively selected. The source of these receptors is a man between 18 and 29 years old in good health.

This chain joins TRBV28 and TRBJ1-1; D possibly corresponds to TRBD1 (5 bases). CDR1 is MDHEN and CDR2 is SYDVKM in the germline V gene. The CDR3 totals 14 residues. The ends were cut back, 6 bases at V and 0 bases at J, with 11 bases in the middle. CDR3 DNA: TGTGCCAGCAGCGAGGGGAGCCTGAACACTGAAGCTTTCTTT. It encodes CASSEGSLNTEAFF.

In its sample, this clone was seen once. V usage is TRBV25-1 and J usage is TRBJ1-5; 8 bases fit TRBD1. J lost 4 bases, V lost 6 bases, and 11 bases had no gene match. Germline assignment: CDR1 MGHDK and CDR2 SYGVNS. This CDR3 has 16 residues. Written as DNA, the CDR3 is TGTGCCAGCAGGAGCCTTGGACAGGGTAGGAATCAGCCCCAGCATTTT. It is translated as CASRSLGQGRNQPQHF.

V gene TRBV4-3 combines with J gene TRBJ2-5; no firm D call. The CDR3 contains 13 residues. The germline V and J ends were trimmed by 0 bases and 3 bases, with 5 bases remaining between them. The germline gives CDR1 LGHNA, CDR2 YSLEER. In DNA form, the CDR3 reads TGCGCCAGCAGCCAAGAGATGGAAGAGACCCAGTACTTC. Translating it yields CASSQEMEETQYF.

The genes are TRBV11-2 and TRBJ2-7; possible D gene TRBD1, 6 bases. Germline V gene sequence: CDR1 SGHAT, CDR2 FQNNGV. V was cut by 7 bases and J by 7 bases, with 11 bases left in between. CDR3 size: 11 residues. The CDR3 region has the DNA TGTGCCAGCAACATTGGGACAGAGCAGTACTTC. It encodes CASNIGTEQYF.

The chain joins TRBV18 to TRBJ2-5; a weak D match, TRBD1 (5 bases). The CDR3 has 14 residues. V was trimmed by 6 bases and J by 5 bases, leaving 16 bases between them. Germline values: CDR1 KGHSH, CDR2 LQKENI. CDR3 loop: CASSPSRVGETQYF. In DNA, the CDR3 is TGTGCCAGCTCCCCCTCCAGGGTTGGGGAGACCCAGTACTTC.

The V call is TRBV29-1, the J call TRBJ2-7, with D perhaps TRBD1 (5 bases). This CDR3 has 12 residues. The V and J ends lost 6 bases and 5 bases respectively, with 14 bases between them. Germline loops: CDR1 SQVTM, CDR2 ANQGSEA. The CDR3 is CSVKGANNEQYF. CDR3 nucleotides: TGCAGCGTCAAAGGGGCTAATAACGAGCAGTACTTC.

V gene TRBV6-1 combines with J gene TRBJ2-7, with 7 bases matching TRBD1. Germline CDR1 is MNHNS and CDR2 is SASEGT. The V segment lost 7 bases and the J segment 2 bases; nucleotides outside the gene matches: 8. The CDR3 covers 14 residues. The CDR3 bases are TGTGCCAGCATGTTTCGGACAGGCACCTACGAGCAGTACTTC. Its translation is CASMFRTGTYEQYF.

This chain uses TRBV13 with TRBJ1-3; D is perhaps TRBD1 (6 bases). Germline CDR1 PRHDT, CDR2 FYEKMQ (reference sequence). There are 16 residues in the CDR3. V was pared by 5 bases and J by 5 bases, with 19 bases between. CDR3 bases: TGTGCCAGCAGCCCCTCGGATGACAGGCACAGAAACACCATATATTTT. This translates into CASSPSDDRHRNTIYF.

CDR3 bases: TGTGCCAGCAGGCGACTAGCGGGAGGGAGTGAGACCCAGTACTTC. It encodes CASRRLAGGSETQYF. The rearrangement uses TRBV6-5 and TRBJ2-5; 14 bases line up with TRBD2. Germline CDR1 is MNHEY and CDR2 is SVGAGI. The V segment lost 6 bases and the J segment 5 bases; nucleotides outside the gene matches: 5. This CDR3 spans 15 amino acids.

The CDR3 loop is CASSEKGRNTEAFF. The CDR3 nucleotides read TGCGCCAGCAGTGAAAAGGGAAGGAACACTGAAGCTTTCTTT. The chain uses TRBV10-1 and TRBJ1-1; D remains unclear. V shed 3 bases and J shed 1 base, with 9 bases lying between them. Germline V gives CDR1 WNHNN, CDR2 SYGVQD (reference sequence). There are 14 residues in the CDR3.

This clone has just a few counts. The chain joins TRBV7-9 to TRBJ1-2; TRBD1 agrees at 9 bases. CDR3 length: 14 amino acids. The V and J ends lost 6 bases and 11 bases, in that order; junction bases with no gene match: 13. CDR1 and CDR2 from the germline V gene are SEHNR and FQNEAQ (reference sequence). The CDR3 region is CASRGTGSPSLYTF. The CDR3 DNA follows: TGTGCCAGCAGAGGGACAGGGTCCCCCTCCCTTTACACCTTC.

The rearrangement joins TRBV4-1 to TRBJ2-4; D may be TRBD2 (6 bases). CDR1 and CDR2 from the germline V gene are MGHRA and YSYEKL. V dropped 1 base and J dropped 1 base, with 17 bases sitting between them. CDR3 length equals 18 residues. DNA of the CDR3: TGCGCCAGCAGCCAAGCCCTAGACAGCGGGTTTGCCAAAAACATTCAGTACTTC. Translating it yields CASSQALDSGFAKNIQYF.

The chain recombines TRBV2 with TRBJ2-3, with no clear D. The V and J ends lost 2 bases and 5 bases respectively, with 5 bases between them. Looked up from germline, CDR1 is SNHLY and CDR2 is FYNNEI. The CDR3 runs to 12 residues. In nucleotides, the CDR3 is TGTGCCAGCAGTGAATCCGTAGATACGCAGTATTTT. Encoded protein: CASSESVDTQYF.

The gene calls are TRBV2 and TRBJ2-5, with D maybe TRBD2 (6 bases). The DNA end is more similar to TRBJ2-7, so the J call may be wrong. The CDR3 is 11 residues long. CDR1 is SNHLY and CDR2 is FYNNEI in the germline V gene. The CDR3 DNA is TGTGCCAGCCAGCGGGTCCTCGAGCAGTACTTC. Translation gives CASQRVLEQYF.

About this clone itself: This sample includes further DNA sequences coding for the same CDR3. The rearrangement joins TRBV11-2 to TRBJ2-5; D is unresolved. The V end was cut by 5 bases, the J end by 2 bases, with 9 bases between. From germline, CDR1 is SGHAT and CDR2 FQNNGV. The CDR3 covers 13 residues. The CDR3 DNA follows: TGTGCCAGCAGCCTCGGGCTTCAAGAGACCCAGTACTTC. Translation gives CASSLGLQETQYF.

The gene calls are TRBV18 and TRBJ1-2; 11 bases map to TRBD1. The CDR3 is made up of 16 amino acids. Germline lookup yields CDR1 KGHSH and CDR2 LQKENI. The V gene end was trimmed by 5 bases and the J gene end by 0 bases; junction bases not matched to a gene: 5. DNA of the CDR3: TGTGCCAGCTCAAGGGGACAGGGGGACGCTAACTATGGCTACACCTTC. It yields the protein CASSRGQGDANYGYTF.

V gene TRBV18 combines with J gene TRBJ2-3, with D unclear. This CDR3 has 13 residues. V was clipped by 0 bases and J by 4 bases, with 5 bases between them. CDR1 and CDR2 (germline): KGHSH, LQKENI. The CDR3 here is CASSPPTADTQYF. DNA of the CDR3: TGTGCCAGCTCACCACCCACCGCAGATACGCAGTATTTT.

In DNA form, the CDR3 reads TGCGCCAGCAGCCCAAGCCCTGGACAGGGCTACACCTTC. It yields the protein CASSPSPGQGYTF. This rearrangement joins TRBV5-1 to TRBJ1-2, with a tentative D call TRBD1 (6 bases). Germline lookup yields CDR1 SGHRS and CDR2 YFSETQ. Deletions cut 4 bases from V and 8 bases from J, with 15 bases between. This CDR3 has 13 residues.

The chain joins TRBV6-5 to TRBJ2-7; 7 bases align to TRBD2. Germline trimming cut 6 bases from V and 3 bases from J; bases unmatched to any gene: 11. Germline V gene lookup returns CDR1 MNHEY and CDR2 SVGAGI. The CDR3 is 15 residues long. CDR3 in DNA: TGTGCCAGCAGAAATAACGGGGGGATCCTCTACGAGCAGTACTTC. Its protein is CASRNNGGILYEQYF.

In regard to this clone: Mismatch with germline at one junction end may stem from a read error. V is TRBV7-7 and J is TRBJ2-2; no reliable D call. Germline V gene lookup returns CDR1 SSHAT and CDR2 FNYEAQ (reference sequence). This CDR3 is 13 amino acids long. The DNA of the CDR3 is TGTGCTAGCAGCTTAGCTACTACCGGGGAGCTGTTTTTT. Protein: CASSLATTGELFF.

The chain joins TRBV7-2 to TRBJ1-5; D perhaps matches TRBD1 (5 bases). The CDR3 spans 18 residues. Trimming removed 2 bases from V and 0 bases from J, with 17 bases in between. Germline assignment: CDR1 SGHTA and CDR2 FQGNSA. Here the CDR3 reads CASSLRGKFPNSNQPQHF. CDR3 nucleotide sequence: TGTGCCAGCAGCTTAAGGGGCAAATTCCCTAATAGCAATCAGCCCCAGCATTTT. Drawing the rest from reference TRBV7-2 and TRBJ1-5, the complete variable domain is GAGVSQSPSNKVTEKGKDVELRCDPISGHTALYWYRQSLGQGLEFLIYFQGNSAPDKSGLPSDRFSAERTGGSVSTLTIQRTQQEDSAVYLCASSLRGKFPNSNQPQHFGDGTRLSIL.

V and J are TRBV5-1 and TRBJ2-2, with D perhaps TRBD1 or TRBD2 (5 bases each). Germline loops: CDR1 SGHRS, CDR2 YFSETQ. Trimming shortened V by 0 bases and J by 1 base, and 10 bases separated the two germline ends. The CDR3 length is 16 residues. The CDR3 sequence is CASSLEPGRNTGELFF. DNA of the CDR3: TGCGCCAGCAGCTTGGAGCCGGGACGGAACACCGGGGAGCTGTTTTTT.

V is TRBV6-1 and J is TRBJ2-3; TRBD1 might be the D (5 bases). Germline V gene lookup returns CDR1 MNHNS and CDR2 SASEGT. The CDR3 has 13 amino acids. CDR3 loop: CAFKGPGTDTQYF. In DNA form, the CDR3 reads TGTGCGTTTAAGGGGCCTGGCACAGATACGCAGTATTTT.

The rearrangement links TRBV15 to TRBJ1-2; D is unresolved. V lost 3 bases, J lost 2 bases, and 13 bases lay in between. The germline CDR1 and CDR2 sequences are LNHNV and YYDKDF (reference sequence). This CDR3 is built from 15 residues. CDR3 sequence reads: CATSRAGNQNYGYTF. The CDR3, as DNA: TGTGCCACCAGCAGGGCAGGCAACCAAAACTATGGCTACACCTTC.

CDR3 amino acids: CASSFQTNNSPLHF. For the CDR3, the DNA is TGTGCCAGCAGTTTCCAGACGAATAATTCACCCCTCCACTTT. The chain employs TRBV28 and TRBJ1-6, with D unresolved. The CDR3 is made up of 14 amino acids. Trimming pared 3 bases from V and 5 bases from J, leaving 8 bases between. Germline loops: CDR1 MDHEN, CDR2 SYDVKM.

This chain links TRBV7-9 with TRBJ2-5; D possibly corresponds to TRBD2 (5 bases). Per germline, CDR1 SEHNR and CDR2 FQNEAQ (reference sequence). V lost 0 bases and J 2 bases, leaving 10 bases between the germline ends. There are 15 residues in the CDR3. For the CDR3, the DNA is TGTGCCAGCAGCTTAGCGCGGGCAGGACAAGAGACCCAGTACTTC. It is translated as CASSLARAGQETQYF.

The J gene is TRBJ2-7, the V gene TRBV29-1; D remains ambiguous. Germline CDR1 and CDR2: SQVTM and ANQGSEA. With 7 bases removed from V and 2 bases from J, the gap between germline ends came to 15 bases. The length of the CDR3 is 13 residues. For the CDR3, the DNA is TGCAGCGCTAGTTTGGGCGGAGCCTACGAGCAGTACTTC. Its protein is CSASLGGAYEQYF.

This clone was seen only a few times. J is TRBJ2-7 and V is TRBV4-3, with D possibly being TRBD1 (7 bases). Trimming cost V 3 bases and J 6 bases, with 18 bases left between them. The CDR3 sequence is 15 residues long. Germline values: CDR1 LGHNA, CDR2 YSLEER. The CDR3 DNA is TGCGCCAGCAGCCAGGGGGGTAGGGGGCTAGGCGAGCAGTACTTC. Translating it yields CASSQGGRGLGEQYF.